The subject of this entry is one T cell receptor beta chain. Its matching antigen is unknown. A sample-barcoded 5' primer and a J-beta primer mix were used in a second PCR of roughly 6 to 11 cycles. TCRdb redid the calling of the 5' RACE reads with MiXCR, one entry per CDR3 protein. Seen here are some 860,000 distinct CDR3 sequences, roughly 56% observed once, and the top ten hold under 30%. This sample was taken from a study of blood T cells in healthy people across ages. Each individual donor underwent a draw of approximately 9.8 milliliters of peripheral blood. General study points: Roughly linear declines in TCR beta diversity per million T cells occurred with age. Comparison with aged donors showed that long-lived donors had more naive CD4+ cells and higher diversity. PBMCs went unsorted, and a conclusive naive versus antigen-experienced comparison was therefore prevented.

The sample taken for sequencing was blood. This sequence originates from a man in his forties or fifties in good health.

This chain's CDR3 is CAWSGGEQGAYEQYF. In nucleotides, the CDR3 is TGTGCCTGGAGTGGGGGGGAACAGGGGGCCTACGAGCAGTACTTC. The J gene is TRBJ2-7, the V gene TRBV30; the match to TRBD1 covers 8 bases. This CDR3 region has 15 residues. The germline CDR1 and CDR2 sequences are GTSNPN and SVGIG (reference sequence). Trimming at V came to 1 base and at J to 2 bases, leaving 7 bases not matched to a gene. Using reference TRBV30 and TRBJ2-7 for the parts outside the CDR3, the full variable domain is SQTIHQWPATLVQPVGSPLSLECTVEGTSNPNLYWYRQAAGRGLQLLFYSVGIGQISSEVPQNLSASRPQDRQFILSSKKLLLSDSGFYLCAWSGGEQGAYEQYFGPGTRLTVT.